The 19 T cell receptor beta chains reported below all come from one sample, sequenced in a study of memory CD4+ T cells and cytomegalovirus serostatus. TCRdb keeps only in-frame clones here, not all; method: immunoSEQ multiplex PCR. The repertoire consists of 50,000 or so clones, with about 80% occurring once and the leading ten covering around 1.5%. The sort gate was single viable CD3+CD4+CD8-CD45RO+ cells for memory CD4+ T cells. The sequencing input was memory CD4+ T cells from blood. Receptors were obtained from an adult in good health and CMV-seropositive.

This chain links TRBV7-6 with TRBJ2-5; 7 nucleotides agree with TRBD1. Germline-derived CDR1 and CDR2 are SGHVS and FNYEAQ. V lost 2 bases to trimming and J lost 2 bases; unmatched junction nucleotides: 8. The CDR3 is 16 amino acids. The chain's CDR3 is CASSLNWDSRQETQYF. The DNA for the CDR3 is TGTGCCAGCAGCTTAAACTGGGACAGCCGACAAGAGACCCAGTACTTC.

The chain links TRBV2 to TRBJ2-3; 7 nucleotides agree with TRBD2. Germline lookup yields CDR1 SNHLY and CDR2 FYNNEI. Trimming cost V 5 bases and J 0 bases; bases outside gene matches: 8. The CDR3 is made up of 16 amino acids. CDR3 region: CASSTGGGPSTDTQYF. DNA for the CDR3: TGTGCCAGCAGTACCGGCGGGGGTCCTAGCACAGATACGCAGTATTTT.

The CDR3 DNA follows: TGTGCCTGGAGTAGGCGGGAGCTTCGGGAGACCCAGTACTTC. Translating it yields CAWSRRELRETQYF. V is TRBV30 and J is TRBJ2-5; TRBD2 matches 7 bases. V was clipped by 2 bases and J by 5 bases; unmatched bases: 8. Germline-derived CDR1 and CDR2 are GTSNPN and SVGIG (reference sequence). The length of the CDR3 is 14 residues.

The chain employs TRBV5-6 and TRBJ2-4; a weak D match, TRBD2 (5 bases). V lost 1 base and J lost 6, with 14 bases in between. Germline lookup yields CDR1 SGHDT and CDR2 YYEEEE. This CDR3 contains 15 residues. Here the CDR3 reads CASSLPGSSGNIQYF. For the CDR3, the DNA is TGTGCCAGCAGCTTGCCCGGATCGAGCGGAAACATTCAGTACTTC.

The chain combines TRBV6-5 with TRBJ1-6; D possibly corresponds to TRBD1 (5 bases). The CDR3 runs to 16 residues. V was cut by 0 bases and J by 1 base, with 7 bases left in between. From germline, CDR1 is MNHEY and CDR2 SVGAGI. This CDR3 is CASSYSRGSYNSPLHF. The CDR3 DNA is TGTGCCAGCAGTTACTCGCGGGGGTCCTATAATTCACCCCTCCACTTT.

The chain uses TRBV14 and TRBJ1-4; D is possibly TRBD1 (5 bases). CDR3 length equals 14 residues. V was clipped by 3 bases and J by 5 bases, with 10 bases between them. Germline loops: CDR1 SGHDN, CDR2 FVKESK. The CDR3 bases are TGTGCCAGCAGCCACGGGGCCCTCAATGAAAAACTGTTTTTT. Translating gives CASSHGALNEKLFF.

The chain joins TRBV5-4 to TRBJ2-2; 13 nucleotides match TRBD2. Germline assignment: CDR1 SGHNT and CDR2 YYREEE (reference sequence). With 0 bases clipped from V and 7 bases from J, the junction kept 3 bases outside the gene matches. This CDR3 contains 16 residues. The CDR3 region has the DNA TGTGCCAGCAGCTTGGGACTAGCGGGAGGTCGCGGGGAGCTGTTTTTT. Translated, it gives CASSLGLAGGRGELFF.

The J gene is TRBJ2-7, the V gene TRBV6-5, with 7 bases aligning to TRBD1. CDR1 MNHEY and CDR2 SVGAGI come from the germline V gene. CDR3 size: 15 residues. Trimming removed 4 bases from V and 4 bases from J; junction bases left unmatched: 10. The chain's CDR3 is CASSSQNRGRYEQYF. The DNA for the CDR3 is TGTGCCAGCAGTTCCCAAAACAGGGGTAGGTACGAGCAGTACTTC.

The V gene is TRBV19, the J gene TRBJ2-7, with D hard to call. The CDR3 runs to 15 residues. V gave up 3 bases and J gave up 0 bases, with 12 bases separating them. Germline V gene data show CDR1 as LNHDA and CDR2 as SQIVND (reference sequence). The DNA for the CDR3 is TGTGCCAGTAGTATGGGCTTCCAGAGCTCCTACGAGCAGTACTTC. The encoded protein is CASSMGFQSSYEQYF.

This clone was picked up a small number of times. The V and J genes are TRBV7-2 and TRBJ2-7; 8 positions agree with TRBD1. Germline-derived CDR1 and CDR2 are SGHTA and FQGNSA. With 3 bases clipped from V and 2 bases from J, the junction kept 3 bases outside the gene matches. This CDR3 is 14 amino acids long. CDR3 in amino acids: CASSLGTGPYEQYF. For the CDR3, the DNA is TGTGCCAGCAGCTTGGGGACAGGTCCCTACGAGCAGTACTTC.

In DNA, the CDR3 is TGTGCCAGCAGAGAGGACACCGGGGAGCTGTTTTTT. Amino acid sequence: CASREDTGELFF. The V and J genes are TRBV2 and TRBJ2-2; D unclear. The germline V and J ends were trimmed by 6 bases and 3 bases, with 5 bases remaining between them. CDR1 SNHLY and CDR2 FYNNEI come from the germline V gene. The CDR3 runs to 12 residues.

In the case of this clone: Distinct nucleotide sequences in the sample also encode this CDR3. The chain is built from TRBV6-1 and TRBJ1-1; D is unresolved. Trimming cost V 5 bases and J 6 bases, with 4 bases left between them. Per the germline V gene, CDR1 is MNHNS and CDR2 is SASEGT. The CDR3 runs to 10 residues. CDR3 nucleotides: TGTGCCAGCAGTAGAGCTGAAGCTTTCTTT. Its translation is CASSRAEAFF.

V gene TRBV19 combines with J gene TRBJ1-1, with unresolved D. Germline-derived CDR1 and CDR2 are LNHDA and SQIVND (reference sequence). Trimming left V 0 bases short and J 3 bases short, with 5 bases between. This CDR3 is 13 amino acids long. CDR3 DNA sequence: TGTGCCAGTAGTATAGACAGAGACACTGAAGCTTTCTTT. This codes for CASSIDRDTEAFF.

A single count supports this clone. CDR3: CASSAGTNTDTQYF. CDR3 sequence (DNA): TGTGCCAGCAGCGCCGGGACTAACACAGATACGCAGTATTTT. The rearrangement links TRBV6-4 to TRBJ2-3; TRBD2 aligns across 7 bases. J was trimmed by 2 bases and V by 6 bases; bases with no gene match: 5. Germline CDR1 and CDR2: MRHNA and SNTAGT. CDR3 size: 14 residues.

This rearrangement joins TRBV7-2 to TRBJ2-3; 8 nucleotides match TRBD1. The CDR3 is 16 amino acids. V dropped 4 bases and J dropped 0; count of bases not matched to a gene: 6. From germline, CDR1 is SGHTA and CDR2 FQGNSA. Here the CDR3 DNA reads TGTGCCAGCAGCTACTCCAGGGGGCCTAGCACAGATACGCAGTATTTT. Residues: CASSYSRGPSTDTQYF.

The rearrangement joins TRBV7-2 to TRBJ2-2; D not resolved. Trimming stripped 0 bases from V and 6 bases from J, with 5 bases between. Germline CDR1 reads SGHTA; CDR2 reads FQGNSA. The CDR3 contains 13 residues. This CDR3 is CASSLAGPGELFF. In DNA, the CDR3 is TGTGCCAGCAGCTTAGCCGGGCCCGGGGAGCTGTTTTTT.

This chain connects TRBV6-1 to TRBJ2-3, with D hard to call. This CDR3 spans 13 amino acids. Germline values: CDR1 MNHNS, CDR2 SASEGT. The ends were cut back, 6 bases at V and 2 bases at J, with 9 bases in the middle. CDR3: CASSLITTDTQYF. The CDR3 nucleotides read TGTGCCAGCAGCCTTATAACCACAGATACGCAGTATTTT.

V gene TRBV18 combines with J gene TRBJ1-5, with no clear D. Trimming cost V 3 bases and J 7 bases, with 16 bases left between them. Germline loops: CDR1 KGHSH, CDR2 LQKENI. The CDR3 loop spans 15 amino acids. CDR3 loop: CASSPVGVPGQPQHF. The CDR3 nucleotides read TGTGCCAGCTCACCCGTTGGGGTTCCAGGCCAGCCCCAGCATTTT.

This clone appeared a single time. The chain employs TRBV10-3 and TRBJ1-1, with TRBD1 as a possible D gene (6 bases). CDR3 size: 14 residues. V was shortened by 11 bases and J by 7 bases, with 23 bases between the two germline ends. Germline CDR1 is ENHRY and CDR2 is SYGVKD. CDR3 in amino acids: CAGRGGGERNEAFF. The CDR3 DNA follows: TGTGCCGGACGGGGTGGGGGCGAGAGAAATGAAGCTTTCTTT.